This entry lists 24 T cell receptor beta chains sequenced from one sample in a study of Ad26.COV2.S vaccination and SARS-CoV-2 variants. Profiled with immunoSEQ multiplex PCR; TCRdb holds only in-frame clones, not every one. Among 350,000 to 450,000 clones listed, about 91% were seen once. Specimen: peripheral blood, collected after recovery from COVID-19. These receptors were collected from a human donor who had recovered from COVID-19.

This chain joins TRBV5-1 and TRBJ2-3, with 10 bases fitting TRBD2. The CDR3 has 17 amino acids. CDR1 is SGHRS and CDR2 is YFSETQ in the germline V gene. After removal of 0 bases from V and 5 bases from J, the junction contained 9 bases not matched to a gene. The CDR3 reads CASSLERGGSGGDTQYF. Written as DNA, the CDR3 is TGCGCCAGCAGCTTGGAGCGGGGGGGCTCTGGTGGAGATACGCAGTATTTT. Variable domain in full (rest from reference TRBV5-1 and TRBJ2-3): KAGVTQTPRYLIKTRGQQVTLSCSPISGHRSVSWYQQTPGQGLQFLFEYFSETQRNKGNFPGRFSGRQFSNSRSEMNVSTLELGDSALYLCASSLERGGSGGDTQYFGPGTRLTVL.

This clone was counted a single time. The chain is built from TRBV20-1 and TRBJ1-4, with D uncertain. The CDR3 totals 10 residues. V was trimmed by 5 bases and J by 8 bases, leaving 6 bases between them. Germline V gives CDR1 DFQATT, CDR2 SNEGSKA (reference sequence). The CDR3 DNA is TGCAGTGCTCCGGGGGAAAAACTGTTTTTT. It translates to CSAPGEKLFF.

The V gene is TRBV27, the J gene TRBJ2-2, with 10 bases aligning to TRBD2. Germline assignment: CDR1 MNHEY and CDR2 SMNVEV (reference sequence). With 6 bases clipped from V and 4 bases from J, the junction kept 11 bases outside the gene matches. The CDR3 sequence is 17 residues long. The CDR3 loop is CASRAITSGEGTGELFF. The DNA for the CDR3 is TGTGCCAGCAGAGCGATCACTAGCGGGGAAGGCACCGGGGAGCTGTTTTTT.

The rearrangement uses TRBV11-2 and TRBJ1-3; possibly TRBD1 for D (6 bases). Between the trimmed V and J ends, which lost 1 base and 2 bases, there was a span of 21 bases. Per the germline V gene, CDR1 is SGHAT and CDR2 is FQNNGV. There are 19 residues in the CDR3. CDR3 region: CASSLAGISTGRTGNTIYF. The DNA for the CDR3 is TGTGCCAGCAGCTTAGCGGGCATCTCGACAGGAAGGACTGGAAACACCATATATTTT. Combining the CDR3 with reference TRBV11-2 and TRBJ1-3 gives the whole variable domain EAGVAQSPRYKIIEKRQSVAFWCNPISGHATLYWYQQILGQGPKLLIQFQNNGVVDDSQLPKDRFSAERLKGVDSTLKIQPAKLEDSAVYLCASSLAGISTGRTGNTIYFGEGSWLTVV.

CDR3 nucleotides: TGCGCCAGCAGCCACCGCAGGGGTTCCTCTAGCGGGGGCACCGGGGAGCTGTTTTTT. Translated: CASSHRRGSSSGGTGELFF. This chain uses TRBV4-1 with TRBJ2-2; 10 bases line up with TRBD2. The CDR3 is 19 amino acids. The trim removed 3 bases at V and 4 bases at J, leaving 14 bases unmatched. The germline V gene has CDR1 MGHRA and CDR2 YSYEKL.

This clone was recorded a few times. In DNA, the CDR3 is TGTGCCAGCAGTCGGACTAGCACGGAGACCCAGTACTTC. It encodes CASSRTSTETQYF. This sequence joins TRBV6-4 and TRBJ2-5; 8 nucleotides agree with TRBD2. Per germline, CDR1 MRHNA and CDR2 SNTAGT. The CDR3 has 13 residues. V shed 5 bases and J 5 bases; nucleotides not matched to a gene: 4.

J is TRBJ1-2 and V is TRBV5-1; 9 nucleotides match TRBD1. Germline lookup yields CDR1 SGHRS and CDR2 YFSETQ. This CDR3 is 17 amino acids long. V lost 0 bases to trimming and J lost 4 bases; unmatched junction nucleotides: 10. CDR3 sequence: CASSLGGTGFRSYGYTF. CDR3 sequence (DNA): TGCGCCAGCAGCTTGGGAGGGACAGGGTTTCGTTCCTATGGCTACACCTTC.

This rearrangement joins TRBV2 to TRBJ1-6; TRBD1 agrees at 8 bases. Trimming took 11 bases from V and 8 from J; bases not matched to a gene: 11. Germline V gene lookup returns CDR1 SNHLY and CDR2 FYNNEI. The length of the CDR3 is 14 residues. CDR3 region: CADQGQDRYSPLHF. As DNA, the CDR3 is TGTGCCGACCAGGGACAGGATCGTTATTCACCCCTCCACTTT.

V and J are TRBV6-6 and TRBJ1-1, with D perhaps TRBD1 (6 bases). Germline CDR1 and CDR2: MNHNY and SVGAGI (reference sequence). The CDR3 is 13 amino acids. Trimming shortened V by 7 bases and J by 4 bases, and 13 bases separated the two germline ends. The CDR3 spells CASILGRGTEAFF. In nucleotides, the CDR3 is TGTGCCAGCATACTCGGCAGGGGCACTGAAGCTTTCTTT.

The chain couples TRBV6-5 to TRBJ1-2, with D possibly being TRBD1 (5 bases). The CDR3 contains 15 residues. Per germline, CDR1 MNHEY and CDR2 SVGAGI. Trimming removed 5 bases at V and 0 bases at J, with 13 bases between. CDR3 protein: CASSPGGVPNYGYTF. CDR3 in DNA: TGTGCCAGCAGTCCCGGGGGAGTCCCTAACTATGGCTACACCTTC.

The V call is TRBV7-8, the J call TRBJ1-1, with 9 positions matching TRBD1. Trimming at V came to 2 bases and at J to 1 base, leaving 2 bases not matched to a gene. Germline CDR1 reads SGHVS; CDR2 reads FQNEAQ. The CDR3 is 15 amino acids. CDR3 nucleotide sequence: TGTGCCAGCAGCTTACAGGACAGGGGGAACACTGAAGCTTTCTTT. This sequence encodes CASSLQDRGNTEAFF. Complete variable domain (other parts from reference TRBV7-8 and TRBJ1-1): GAGVSQSPRYKVAKRGQDVALRCDPISGHVSLFWYQQALGQGPEFLTYFQNEAQLDKSGLPSDRFFAERPEGSVSTLKIQRTQQEDSAVYLCASSLQDRGNTEAFFGQGTRLTVV.

The V call is TRBV6-2 or TRBV6-3, the J call TRBJ2-1; a weak D match, TRBD1 (6 bases). This CDR3 has 16 amino acids. V lost 1 base to trimming and J lost 3 bases, with 13 bases between them. From germline, CDR1 is MNHEY and CDR2 SVGEGT. CDR3 nucleotide sequence: TGTGCCAGCAGTTACTATGGCAGGGGCGTCTACAATGAGCAGTTCTTC. Translation: CASSYYGRGVYNEQFF.

This sequence joins TRBV4-3 and TRBJ1-1; D gene unclear. Germline values: CDR1 LGHNA, CDR2 YSLEER. Trimming stripped 0 bases from V and 6 bases from J, with 14 bases between. The CDR3 is 15 residues long. The CDR3 reads CASSQDSRVNAEAFF. In DNA form, the CDR3 reads TGCGCCAGCAGCCAAGATTCAAGGGTAAACGCTGAAGCTTTCTTT.

The V call is TRBV27, the J call TRBJ2-3; possibly TRBD1 for D (6 bases). The CDR3 consists of 15 residues. V lost 4 bases and J 2 bases, leaving 13 bases between the germline ends. Germline V gene data show CDR1 as MNHEY and CDR2 as SMNVEV (reference sequence). The CDR3 here is CASSSRQVYTDTQYF. For the CDR3, the DNA is TGTGCCAGCAGTTCCCGACAGGTTTACACAGATACGCAGTATTTT.

This chain links TRBV5-1 with TRBJ1-1, with 12 bases that match TRBD1. V was clipped by 5 bases and J by 11 bases; unmatched bases: 10. In germline, CDR1 is SGHRS, CDR2 YFSETQ. The CDR3 is 14 residues long. CDR3 in amino acids: CASSDHPGQGAAFF. In DNA, the CDR3 is TGCGCCAGCAGTGACCACCCGGGACAGGGGGCGGCTTTCTTT.

J is TRBJ2-1 and V is TRBV27, with D possibly being TRBD1 or TRBD2 (5 bases each). The V end was cut by 4 bases, the J end by 8 bases, with 12 bases between. The CDR3 is made up of 13 amino acids. CDR1 is MNHEY and CDR2 is SMNVEV in the germline V gene (reference sequence). CDR3 DNA sequence: TGTGCCAGCAGTTCGAGGGGTTTGCATGAGCAGTTCTTC. Residues: CASSSRGLHEQFF.

The chain recombines TRBV12-5 with TRBJ1-2; 9 positions agree with TRBD1. Trimming at V came to 2 bases and at J to 4 bases, leaving 8 bases not matched to a gene. The germline V gene has CDR1 LGHNT and CDR2 FRNRAP. The CDR3 consists of 16 residues. This CDR3 reads CASGLFRGQGRYGYTF. The CDR3 DNA sequence: TGTGCTAGTGGTTTGTTCAGGGGACAGGGACGCTATGGCTACACCTTC.

The V call is TRBV5-6, the J call TRBJ1-5, with TRBD1 matching over 7 bases. The length of the CDR3 is 16 residues. Germline V gene data show CDR1 as SGHDT and CDR2 as YYEEEE. J lost 3 bases, V lost 4 bases, and 10 bases had no gene match. The CDR3 protein is CASSHTGAKVNQPQHF. In DNA form, the CDR3 reads TGTGCCAGCAGCCATACAGGGGCGAAGGTCAATCAGCCCCAGCATTTT.

This clone was seen a single time. The chain uses TRBV9 and TRBJ2-5; maybe TRBD2 (7 bases). Per the germline V gene, CDR1 is SGDLS and CDR2 is YYNGEE. The CDR3 loop spans 15 amino acids. V lost 0 bases to trimming and J lost 4 bases, with 13 bases between them. The CDR3 DNA follows: TGTGCCAGCAGCGTAGGAGGGGGGGTCTTAGAGACCCAGTACTTC. This translates into CASSVGGGVLETQYF.

The chain combines TRBV13 with TRBJ1-5, with D tentatively TRBD1 (6 bases). V was cut by 5 bases and J by 5 bases, with 10 bases left in between. The CDR3 extends over 13 amino acids. Germline CDR1 PRHDT, CDR2 FYEKMQ (reference sequence). In DNA form, the CDR3 reads TGTGCCAGCAGCCTACAGGGTTATCAGCCCCAGCATTTT. It is translated as CASSLQGYQPQHF.

The rearrangement links TRBV11-2 to TRBJ1-1; the D gene is possibly TRBD1 (5 bases). The CDR3 extends over 14 amino acids. Germline V gene data show CDR1 as SGHAT and CDR2 as FQNNGV. V was pared by 5 bases and J by 5 bases, with 15 bases between. CDR3 region: CASSVAGARTEAFF. CDR3 DNA sequence: TGTGCCAGCAGCGTCGCCGGGGCGAGGACTGAAGCTTTCTTT.

The genes are TRBV24-1 and TRBJ1-5, with a tentative D call TRBD1 (5 bases). Germline CDR1 and CDR2: KGHDR and SFDVKD. The CDR3 length is 13 residues. V shed 4 bases and J shed 7 bases, with 10 bases lying between them. The CDR3 here is CATSDRADQPQHF. The CDR3 DNA sequence: TGTGCCACCAGTGACAGGGCAGACCAGCCCCAGCATTTT.

The CDR3 coding sequence is TGCGCCAGCAGTGAATCGACAGGGAGCTATGGCTACACCTTC. Its protein product is CASSESTGSYGYTF. The V call is TRBV10-1, the J call TRBJ1-2; 7 nucleotides align to TRBD1. The CDR3 is 14 residues long. Germline CDR1 reads WNHNN; CDR2 reads SYGVQD (reference sequence). V gave up 3 bases and J gave up 4 bases; unmatched junction bases: 5.

The chain is built from TRBV29-1 and TRBJ2-1; 10 bases line up with TRBD2. Germline V CDR1 and CDR2: SQVTM, ANQGSEA. The CDR3 is made up of 13 amino acids. The V segment lost 5 bases and the J segment 8 bases; nucleotides outside the gene matches: 6. CDR3 region: CSVFSGGFDEQFF. In DNA form, the CDR3 reads TGCAGCGTTTTTAGCGGGGGGTTCGATGAGCAGTTCTTC.